The entry that follows covers one TCR beta chain sequence. The antigen remains undetermined. Trimming removed 8 bases from V and 5 bases from J; junction bases left unmatched: 6. This CDR3 region has 13 residues. CDR1 and CDR2 from the germline V gene are ENHRY and SYGVKD. TCR beta cDNA libraries had unique molecular identifiers. About 500,000 cDNA molecules were obtained per 1 to 10 million input T cells. TCRdb re-analysed the PCR reads in MiXCR, keeping a single row per CDR3 protein. The table has about 460,000 distinct CDR3 sequences, 45% seen once. These data are taken from a study of post-analysis software for immune sequencing data. The overall study: The disease courses spanned relapsing-remitting, secondary progressive and progressive-relapsing forms of multiple sclerosis.

Overall study findings and caveats: In patients, about 5 TRBV segments were more frequent than in controls, with TRBV5-6, TRBV5-1 and TRBV20-1 among them. Multiple sclerosis patients showed significantly lower normalized Chao1 diversity than controls did.

The chain couples TRBV10-3 to TRBJ2-7, with TRBD1 matching 10 bases. The TCR sequence derives from a girl under 18 with multiple sclerosis. Sequencing was done on a sample of blood. The CDR3 region has the DNA TGTGCCATCGGGCAGGGGACAGGGGACGAGCAGTACTTC. Residues: CAIGQGTGDEQYF.